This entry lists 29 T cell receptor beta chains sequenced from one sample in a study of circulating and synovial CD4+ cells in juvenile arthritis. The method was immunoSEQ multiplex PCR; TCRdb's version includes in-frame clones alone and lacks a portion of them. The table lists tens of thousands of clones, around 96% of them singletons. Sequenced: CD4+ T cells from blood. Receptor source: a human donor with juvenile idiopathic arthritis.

The CDR3 reads CAIGPPSGLTDTQYF. CDR3 DNA: TGTGCCATCGGACCCCCTAGCGGACTCACAGATACGCAGTATTTT. This chain uses TRBV10-3 with TRBJ2-3; 7 positions match TRBD2. The CDR3 loop spans 15 amino acids. Losses at the gene ends were 8 bases for V and 2 bases for J; bases not matched to a gene: 10. Germline CDR1 reads ENHRY; CDR2 reads SYGVKD.

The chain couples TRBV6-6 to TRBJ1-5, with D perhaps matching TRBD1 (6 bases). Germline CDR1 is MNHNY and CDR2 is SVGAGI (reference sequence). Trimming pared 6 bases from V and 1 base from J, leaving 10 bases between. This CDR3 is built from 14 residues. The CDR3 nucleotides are TGTGCCAGCAGACAGGGTGCGAGCAATCAGCCCCAGCATTTT. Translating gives CASRQGASNQPQHF.

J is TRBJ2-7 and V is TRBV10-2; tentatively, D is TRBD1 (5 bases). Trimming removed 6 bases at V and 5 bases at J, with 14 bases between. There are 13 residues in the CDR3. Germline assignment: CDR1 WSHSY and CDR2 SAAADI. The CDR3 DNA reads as TGCGCCAGCAGAAGGGGCGCTGGAAACGAGCAGTACTTC. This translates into CASRRGAGNEQYF.

In DNA, the CDR3 is TGTGCCAGCAGCTCACATCGGGGGAAGAACACAGATACGCAGTATTTT. Its protein is CASSSHRGKNTDTQYF. The rearrangement links TRBV7-2 to TRBJ2-3; tentative D call: TRBD2 (6 bases). Looked up from germline, CDR1 is SGHTA and CDR2 is FQGNSA. This CDR3 contains 16 residues. Deletions cut 4 bases from V and 2 bases from J, with 16 bases between.

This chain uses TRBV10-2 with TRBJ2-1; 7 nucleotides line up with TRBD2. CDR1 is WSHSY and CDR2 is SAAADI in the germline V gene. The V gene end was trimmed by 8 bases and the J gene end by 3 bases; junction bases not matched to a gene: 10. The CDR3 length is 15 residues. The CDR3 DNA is TGCGCCAGCGGGGGGGACCCCTCCGTCTACAATGAGCAGTTCTTC. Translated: CASGGDPSVYNEQFF.

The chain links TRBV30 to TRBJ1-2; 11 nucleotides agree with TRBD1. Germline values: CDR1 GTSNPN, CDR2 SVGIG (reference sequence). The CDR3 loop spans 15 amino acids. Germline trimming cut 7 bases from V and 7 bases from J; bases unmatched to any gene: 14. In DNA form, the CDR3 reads TGTGCCTCAAGGCCCCGGGACAGGGGGATTAGTGGCTACACCTTC. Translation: CASRPRDRGISGYTF.

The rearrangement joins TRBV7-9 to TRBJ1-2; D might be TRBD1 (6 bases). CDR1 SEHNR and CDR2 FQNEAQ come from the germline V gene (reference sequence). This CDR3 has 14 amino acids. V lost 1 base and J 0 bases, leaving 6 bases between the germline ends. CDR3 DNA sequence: TGTGCCAGCAGCTTAGACAGGGCTAACTATGGCTACACCTTC. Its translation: CASSLDRANYGYTF.

Here the CDR3 reads CASSPSLSGGANVLTF. Written as DNA, the CDR3 is TGCGCCAGCAGTCCTAGCCTATCGGGGGGGGCCAACGTCCTGACTTTC. The chain carries TRBV4-3 and TRBJ2-6, with D possibly being TRBD2 (5 bases). This CDR3 has 16 residues. V was cut by 6 bases and J by 4 bases, with 16 bases left in between. CDR1 is LGHNA and CDR2 is YSLEER in the germline V gene.

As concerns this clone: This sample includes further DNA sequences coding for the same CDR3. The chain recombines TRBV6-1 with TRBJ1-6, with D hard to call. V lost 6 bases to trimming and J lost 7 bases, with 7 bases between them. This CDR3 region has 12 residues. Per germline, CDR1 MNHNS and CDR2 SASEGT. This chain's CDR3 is CASRVANSPLHF. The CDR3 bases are TGTGCCAGCAGGGTAGCGAATTCACCCCTCCACTTT.

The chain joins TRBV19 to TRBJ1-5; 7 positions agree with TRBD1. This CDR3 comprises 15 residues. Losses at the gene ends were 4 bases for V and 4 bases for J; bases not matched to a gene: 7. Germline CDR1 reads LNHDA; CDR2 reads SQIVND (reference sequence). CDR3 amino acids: CASSTSPTGNQPQHF. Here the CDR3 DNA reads TGTGCCAGTAGTACCTCCCCGACAGGGAATCAGCCCCAGCATTTT. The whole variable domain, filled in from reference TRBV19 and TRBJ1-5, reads DGGITQSPKYLFRKEGQNVTLSCEQNLNHDAMYWYRQDPGQGLRLIYYSQIVNDFQKGDIAEGYSVSREKKESFPLTVTSAQKNPTAFYLCASSTSPTGNQPQHFGDGTRLSIL.

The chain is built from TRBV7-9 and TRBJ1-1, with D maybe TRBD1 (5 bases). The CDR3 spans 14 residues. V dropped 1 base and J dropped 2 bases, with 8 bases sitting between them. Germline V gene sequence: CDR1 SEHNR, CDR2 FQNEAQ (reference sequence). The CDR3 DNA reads TGTGCCAGCAGCTTAGTACAGGCCAACACTGAAGCTTTCTTT. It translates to CASSLVQANTEAFF. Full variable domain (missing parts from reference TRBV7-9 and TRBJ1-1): DTGVSQNPRHKITKRGQNVTFRCDPISEHNRLYWYRQTLGQGPEFLTYFQNEAQLEKSRLLSDRFSAERPKGSFSTLEIQRTEQGDSAMYLCASSLVQANTEAFFGQGTRLTVV.

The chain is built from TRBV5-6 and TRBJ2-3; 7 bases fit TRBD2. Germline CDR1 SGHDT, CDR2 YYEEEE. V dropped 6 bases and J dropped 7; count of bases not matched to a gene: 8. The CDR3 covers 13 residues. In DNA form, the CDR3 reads TGTGCCAGCATAATGGGGGGGGAAAATACGCAGTATTTT. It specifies CASIMGGENTQYF.

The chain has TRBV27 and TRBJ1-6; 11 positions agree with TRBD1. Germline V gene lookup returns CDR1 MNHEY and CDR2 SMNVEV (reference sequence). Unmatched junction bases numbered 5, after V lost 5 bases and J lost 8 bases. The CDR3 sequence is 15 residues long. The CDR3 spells CASSTWTGGDSPLHF. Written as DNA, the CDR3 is TGTGCCAGCAGTACCTGGACAGGGGGCGATTCACCCCTCCACTTT.

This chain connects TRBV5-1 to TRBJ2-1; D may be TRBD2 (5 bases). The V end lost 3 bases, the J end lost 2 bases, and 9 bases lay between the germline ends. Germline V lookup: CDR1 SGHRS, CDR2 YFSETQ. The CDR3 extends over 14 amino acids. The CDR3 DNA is TGCGCCAGCAGCTCGGGAAGGACCTACAATGAGCAGTTCTTC. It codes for CASSSGRTYNEQFF. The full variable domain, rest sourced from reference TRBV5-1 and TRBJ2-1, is KAGVTQTPRYLIKTRGQQVTLSCSPISGHRSVSWYQQTPGQGLQFLFEYFSETQRNKGNFPGRFSGRQFSNSRSEMNVSTLELGDSALYLCASSSGRTYNEQFFGPGTRLTVL.

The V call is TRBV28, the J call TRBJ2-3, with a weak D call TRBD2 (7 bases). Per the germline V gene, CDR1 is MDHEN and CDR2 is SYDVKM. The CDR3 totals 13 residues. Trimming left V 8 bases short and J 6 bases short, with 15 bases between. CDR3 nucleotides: TGTGCCAGCGGGGGCGGGAGTAGGGATACGCAGTATTTT. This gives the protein CASGGGSRDTQYF.

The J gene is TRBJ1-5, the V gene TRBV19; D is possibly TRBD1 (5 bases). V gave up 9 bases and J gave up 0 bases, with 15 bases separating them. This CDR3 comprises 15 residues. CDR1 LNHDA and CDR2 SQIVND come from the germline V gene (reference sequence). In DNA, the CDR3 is TGTGCCAGCAGGGAGATCGGGGGTAGCAATCAGCCCCAGCATTTT. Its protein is CASREIGGSNQPQHF.

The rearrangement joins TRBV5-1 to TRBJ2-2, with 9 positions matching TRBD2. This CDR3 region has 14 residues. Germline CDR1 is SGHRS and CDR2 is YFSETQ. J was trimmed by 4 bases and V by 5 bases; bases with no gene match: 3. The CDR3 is CASSLAGVTGELFF. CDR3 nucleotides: TGCGCCAGCAGTTTAGCGGGAGTCACCGGGGAGCTGTTTTTT.

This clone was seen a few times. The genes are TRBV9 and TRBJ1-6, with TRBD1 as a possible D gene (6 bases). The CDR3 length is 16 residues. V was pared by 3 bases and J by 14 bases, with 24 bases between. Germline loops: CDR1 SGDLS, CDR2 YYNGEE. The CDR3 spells CASSDHPSEDSLALHF. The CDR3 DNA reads TGTGCCAGCAGCGACCACCCTTCCGAGGACAGTTTAGCCCTCCACTTT.

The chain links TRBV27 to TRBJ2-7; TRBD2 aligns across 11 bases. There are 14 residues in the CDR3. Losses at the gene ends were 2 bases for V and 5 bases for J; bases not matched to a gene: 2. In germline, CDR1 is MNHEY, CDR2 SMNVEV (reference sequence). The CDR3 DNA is TGTGCCAGCAGTTTACTAGCGGGAGGAAACGAGCAGTACTTC. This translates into CASSLLAGGNEQYF.

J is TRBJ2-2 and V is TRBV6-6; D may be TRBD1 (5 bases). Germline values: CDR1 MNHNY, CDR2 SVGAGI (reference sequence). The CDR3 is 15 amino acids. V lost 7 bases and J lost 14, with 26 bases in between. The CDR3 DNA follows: TGTGCCAGCACCAACTCGAAGACCGGCCAGGGTCACCTGTTTTTT. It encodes CASTNSKTGQGHLFF.

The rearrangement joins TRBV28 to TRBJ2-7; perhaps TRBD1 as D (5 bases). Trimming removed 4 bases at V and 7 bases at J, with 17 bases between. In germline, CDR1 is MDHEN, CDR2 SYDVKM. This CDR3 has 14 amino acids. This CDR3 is CASSSSRASKEQYF. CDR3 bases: TGTGCCAGCAGTTCCAGCAGGGCGAGTAAAGAGCAGTACTTC.

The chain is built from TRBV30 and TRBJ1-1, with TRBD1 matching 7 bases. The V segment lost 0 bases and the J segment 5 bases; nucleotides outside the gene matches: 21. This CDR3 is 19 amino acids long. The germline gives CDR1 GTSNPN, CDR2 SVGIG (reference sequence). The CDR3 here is CAWSVIPKTGLGPGTEAFF. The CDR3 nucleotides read TGTGCCTGGAGTGTAATACCTAAGACAGGGCTCGGTCCTGGGACTGAAGCTTTCTTT.

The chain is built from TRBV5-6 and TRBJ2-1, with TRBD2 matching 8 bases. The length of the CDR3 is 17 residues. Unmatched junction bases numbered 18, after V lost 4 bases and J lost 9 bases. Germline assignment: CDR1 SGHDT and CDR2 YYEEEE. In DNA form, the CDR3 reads TGTGCCAGCAGCCCCAGAGCAGCGGGAGCCTTCGGAGGTGAGCAGTTCTTC. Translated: CASSPRAAGAFGGEQFF. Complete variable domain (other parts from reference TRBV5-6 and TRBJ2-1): DAGVTQSPTHLIKTRGQQVTLRCSPKSGHDTVSWYQQALGQGPQFIFQYYEEEERQRGNFPDRFSGHQFPNYSSELNVNALLLGDSALYLCASSPRAAGAFGGEQFFGPGTRLTVL.

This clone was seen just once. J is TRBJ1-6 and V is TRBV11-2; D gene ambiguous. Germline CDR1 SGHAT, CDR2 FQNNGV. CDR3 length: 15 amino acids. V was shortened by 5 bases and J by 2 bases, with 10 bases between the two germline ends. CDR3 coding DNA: TGTGCCAGCAGCCCCGCGCTAACCTATAATTCACCCCTCCACTTT. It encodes CASSPALTYNSPLHF.

The CDR3 nucleotides read TGTGCCACCAGCAGACCAGGGACAGACCTCGGCAATCAGCCCCAGCATTTT. Protein sequence: CATSRPGTDLGNQPQHF. J is TRBJ1-5 and V is TRBV15; 7 bases are a match to TRBD1. The CDR3 extends over 17 amino acids. Trimming cost V 2 bases and J 2 bases; bases outside gene matches: 9. CDR1 and CDR2 from the germline V gene are LNHNV and YYDKDF (reference sequence).

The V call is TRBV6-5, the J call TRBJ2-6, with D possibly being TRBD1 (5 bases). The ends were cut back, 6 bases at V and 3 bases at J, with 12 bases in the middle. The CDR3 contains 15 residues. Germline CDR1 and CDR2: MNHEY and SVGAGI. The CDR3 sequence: CASSLRGSGANVLTF. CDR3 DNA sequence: TGTGCCAGCAGCCTTAGGGGTAGTGGGGCCAACGTCCTGACTTTC.

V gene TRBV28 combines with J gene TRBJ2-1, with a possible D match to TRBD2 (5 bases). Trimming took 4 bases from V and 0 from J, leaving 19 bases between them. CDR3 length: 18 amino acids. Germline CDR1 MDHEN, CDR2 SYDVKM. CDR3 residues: CASSSAQVSASSYNEQFF. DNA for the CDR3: TGTGCCAGCAGTTCCGCACAAGTTAGCGCGAGCTCCTACAATGAGCAGTTCTTC.

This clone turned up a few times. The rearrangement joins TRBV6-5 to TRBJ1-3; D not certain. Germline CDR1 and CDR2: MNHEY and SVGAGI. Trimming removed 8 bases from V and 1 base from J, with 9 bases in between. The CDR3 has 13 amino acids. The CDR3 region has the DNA TGTGCCAGCTCGGAGGAGTCTGGAAACACCATATATTTT. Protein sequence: CASSEESGNTIYF.

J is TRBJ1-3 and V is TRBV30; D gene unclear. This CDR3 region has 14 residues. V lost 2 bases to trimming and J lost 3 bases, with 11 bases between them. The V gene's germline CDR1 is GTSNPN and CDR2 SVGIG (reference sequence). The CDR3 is CAWSTGAGGNTIYF. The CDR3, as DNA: TGTGCCTGGAGTACGGGAGCGGGTGGAAACACCATATATTTT.